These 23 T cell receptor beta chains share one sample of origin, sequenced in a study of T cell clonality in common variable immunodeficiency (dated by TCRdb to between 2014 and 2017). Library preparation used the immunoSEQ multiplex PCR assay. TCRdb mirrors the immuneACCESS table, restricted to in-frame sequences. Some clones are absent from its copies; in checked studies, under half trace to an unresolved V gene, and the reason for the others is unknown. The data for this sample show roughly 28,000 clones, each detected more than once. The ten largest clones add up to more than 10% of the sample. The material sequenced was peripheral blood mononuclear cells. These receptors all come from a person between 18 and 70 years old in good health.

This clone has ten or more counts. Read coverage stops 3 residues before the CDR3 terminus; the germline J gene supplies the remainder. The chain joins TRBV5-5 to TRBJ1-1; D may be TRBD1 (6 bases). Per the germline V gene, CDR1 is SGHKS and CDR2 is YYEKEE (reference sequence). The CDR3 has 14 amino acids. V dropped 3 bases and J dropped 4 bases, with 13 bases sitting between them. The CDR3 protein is CASSWVRGSTEAFF. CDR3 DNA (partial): TGTGCCAGCAGCTGGGTCAGGGGTAGCACTGAA.

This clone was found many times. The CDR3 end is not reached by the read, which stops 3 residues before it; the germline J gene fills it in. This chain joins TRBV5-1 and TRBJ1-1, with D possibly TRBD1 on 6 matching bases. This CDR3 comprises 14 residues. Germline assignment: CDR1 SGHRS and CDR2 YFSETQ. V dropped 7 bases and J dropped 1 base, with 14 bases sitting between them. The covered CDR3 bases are TGCGCCAGCTCAAGCCGGACAGCGAACACTGAA. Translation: CASSSRTANTE. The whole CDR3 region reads CASSSRTANTEAFF.

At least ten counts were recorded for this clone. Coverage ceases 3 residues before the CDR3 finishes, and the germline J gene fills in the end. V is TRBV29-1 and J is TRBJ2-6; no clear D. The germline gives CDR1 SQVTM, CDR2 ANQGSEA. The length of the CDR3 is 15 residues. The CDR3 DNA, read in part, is TGCAGGCAGTTAGGCAGGTCCTCTGGGGCCAACGTC. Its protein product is CRQLGRSSGANV. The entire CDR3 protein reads CRQLGRSSGANVLTF.

The part of the CDR3 DNA that was read is TGTGCCAGCAGCCCCGATGGAAGAGGGGGCGAG. As protein: CASSPDGRGGE. The whole CDR3 sequence reads CASSPDGRGGEQYF. The chain couples TRBV7-9 to TRBJ2-7; the D gene is possibly TRBD1 (6 bases). The read halts 3 residues ahead of the CDR3 end, with the missing end drawn from the germline J gene. Trimming stripped 5 bases from V and 6 bases from J, with 17 bases between. In germline, CDR1 is SEHNR, CDR2 FQNEAQ (reference sequence). This CDR3 is 14 amino acids long. Full variable domain (missing parts from reference TRBV7-9 and TRBJ2-7): DTGVSQNPRHKITKRGQNVTFRCDPISEHNRLYWYRQTLGQGPEFLTYFQNEAQLEKSRLLSDRFSAERPKGSFSTLEIQRTEQGDSAMYLCASSPDGRGGEQYFGPGTRLTVT.

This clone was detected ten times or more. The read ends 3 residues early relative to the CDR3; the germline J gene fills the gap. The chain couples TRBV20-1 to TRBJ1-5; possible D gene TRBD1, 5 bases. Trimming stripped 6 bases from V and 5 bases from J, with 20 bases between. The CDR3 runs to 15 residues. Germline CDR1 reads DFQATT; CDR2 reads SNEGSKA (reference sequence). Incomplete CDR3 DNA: TGCAGTGCCCGAATTACTGGGGCGATGGATCAGCCC. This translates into CSARITGAMDQP. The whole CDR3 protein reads CSARITGAMDQPQHF.

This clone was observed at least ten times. This CDR3 is CAWETGGLSPLHF. The sequenced CDR3 bases are TGTGCCTGGGAGACGGGGGGCCTTTCACCC. The genes are TRBV30 and TRBJ1-6, with D perhaps TRBD1 (6 bases). The CDR3 extends 3 residues past the end of the read, so its final part is completed from the germline J gene. Trimming shortened V by 5 bases and J by 9 bases, and 14 bases separated the two germline ends. Germline CDR1 and CDR2: GTSNPN and SVGIG (reference sequence). CDR3 length: 13 residues. Variable domain in full (rest from reference TRBV30 and TRBJ1-6): SQTIHQWPATLVQPVGSPLSLECTVEGTSNPNLYWYRQAAGRGLQLLFYSVGIGQISSEVPQNLSASRPQDRQFILSSKKLLLSDSGFYLCAWETGGLSPLHFGNGTRLTVT.

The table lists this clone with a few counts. CDR3 protein: CSARDAGGADNEQFF. CDR3 DNA (partial): TGCAGTGCTAGAGATGCCGGGGGGGCGGACAATGAG. The chain carries TRBV20-1 and TRBJ2-1, with TRBD2 matching 8 bases. The read stops 3 residues short of the end of the CDR3; the missing end is completed from the germline J gene. Germline assignment: CDR1 DFQATT and CDR2 SNEGSKA (reference sequence). V shed 0 bases and J 5 bases; nucleotides not matched to a gene: 6. CDR3 length: 15 residues.

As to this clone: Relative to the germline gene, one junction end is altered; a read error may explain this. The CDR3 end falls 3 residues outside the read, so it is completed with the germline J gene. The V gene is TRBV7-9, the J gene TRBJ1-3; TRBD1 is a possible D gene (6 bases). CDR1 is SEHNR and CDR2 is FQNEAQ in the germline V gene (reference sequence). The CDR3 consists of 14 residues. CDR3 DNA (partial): TGTGCCAGCAGCCTGGACCTAGGGGGAAACCCC. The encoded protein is CASSLDLGGNP. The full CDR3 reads CASSLDLGGNPIYF.

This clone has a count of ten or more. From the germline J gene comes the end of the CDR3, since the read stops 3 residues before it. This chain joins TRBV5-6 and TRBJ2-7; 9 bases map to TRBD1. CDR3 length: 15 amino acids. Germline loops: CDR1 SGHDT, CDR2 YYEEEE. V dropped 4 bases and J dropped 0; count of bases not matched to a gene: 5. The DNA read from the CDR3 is TGTGCCAGCAGCCTGGGACAGGGTAGCTCCTACGAG. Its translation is CASSLGQGSSYE. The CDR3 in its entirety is CASSLGQGSSYEQYF.

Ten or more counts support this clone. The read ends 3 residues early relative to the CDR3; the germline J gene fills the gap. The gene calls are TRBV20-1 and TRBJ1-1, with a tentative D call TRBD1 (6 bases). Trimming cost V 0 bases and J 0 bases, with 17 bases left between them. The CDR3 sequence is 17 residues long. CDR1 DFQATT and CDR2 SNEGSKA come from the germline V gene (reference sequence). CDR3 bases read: TGCAGTGCTAGAGATGTCAAACGAGGGACATTGAACACTGAA. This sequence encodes CSARDVKRGTLNTE. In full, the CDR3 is CSARDVKRGTLNTEAFF.

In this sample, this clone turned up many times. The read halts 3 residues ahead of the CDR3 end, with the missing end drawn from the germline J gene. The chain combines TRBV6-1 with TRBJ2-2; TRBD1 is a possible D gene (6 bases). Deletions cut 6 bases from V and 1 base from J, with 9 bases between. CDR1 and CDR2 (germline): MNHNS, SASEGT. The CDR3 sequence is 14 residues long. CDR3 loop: CASREQGNTGELFF. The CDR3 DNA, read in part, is TGTGCCAGCAGAGAACAGGGGAACACCGGGGAG.

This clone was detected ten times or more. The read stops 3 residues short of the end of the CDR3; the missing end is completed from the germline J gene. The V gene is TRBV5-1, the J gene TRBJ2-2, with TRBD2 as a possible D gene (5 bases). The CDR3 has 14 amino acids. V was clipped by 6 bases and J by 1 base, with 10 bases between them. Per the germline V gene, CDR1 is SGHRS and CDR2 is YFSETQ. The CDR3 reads CASTGVLNTGELFF. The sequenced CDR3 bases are TGCGCCAGCACCGGGGTCTTGAACACCGGGGAG.

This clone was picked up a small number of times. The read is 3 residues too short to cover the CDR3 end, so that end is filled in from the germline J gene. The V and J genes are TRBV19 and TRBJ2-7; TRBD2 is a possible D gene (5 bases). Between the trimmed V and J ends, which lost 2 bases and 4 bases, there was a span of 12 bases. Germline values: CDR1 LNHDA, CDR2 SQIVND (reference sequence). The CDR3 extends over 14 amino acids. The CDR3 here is CASSIFFGDYEQYF. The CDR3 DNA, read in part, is TGTGCCAGTAGTATATTTTTCGGGGATTACGAG.

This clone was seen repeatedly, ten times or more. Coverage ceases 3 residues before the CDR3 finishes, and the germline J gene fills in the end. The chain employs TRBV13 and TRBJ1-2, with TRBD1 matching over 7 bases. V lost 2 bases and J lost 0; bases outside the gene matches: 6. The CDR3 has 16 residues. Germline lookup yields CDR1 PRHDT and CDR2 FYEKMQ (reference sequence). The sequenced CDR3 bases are TGTGCCAGCAGCTTATCGAGGACAGGTTCTAACTATGGC. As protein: CASSLSRTGSNYG. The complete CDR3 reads CASSLSRTGSNYGYTF. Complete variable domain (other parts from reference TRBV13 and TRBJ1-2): AAGVIQSPRHLIKEKRETATLKCYPIPRHDTVYWYQQGPGQDPQFLISFYEKMQSDKGSIPDRFSAQQFSDYHSELNMSSLELGDSALYFCASSLSRTGSNYGYTFGSGTRLTVV.

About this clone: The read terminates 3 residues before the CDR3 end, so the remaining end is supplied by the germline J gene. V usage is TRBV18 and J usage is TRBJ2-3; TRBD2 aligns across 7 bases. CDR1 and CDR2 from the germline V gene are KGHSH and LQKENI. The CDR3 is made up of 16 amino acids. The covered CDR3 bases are TGTGCCAGCTCACCCCTAGGGCTAGCGGTGGAAGAGACG. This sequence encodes CASSPLGLAVEET. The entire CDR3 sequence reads CASSPLGLAVEETQYF.

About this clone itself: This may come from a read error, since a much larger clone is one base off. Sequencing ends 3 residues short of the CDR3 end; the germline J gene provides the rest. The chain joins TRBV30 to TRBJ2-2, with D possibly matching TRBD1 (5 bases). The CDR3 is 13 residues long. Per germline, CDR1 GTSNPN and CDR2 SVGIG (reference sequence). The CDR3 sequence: CAWTQAGANVLFF. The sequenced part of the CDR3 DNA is TGTGCCTGGACCCAGGCTGGGGCCAACGTG. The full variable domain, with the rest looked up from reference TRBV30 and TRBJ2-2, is SQTIHQWPATLVQPVGSPLSLECTVEGTSNPNLYWYRQAAGRGLQLLFYSVGIGQISSEVPQNLSASRPQDRQFILSSKKLLLSDSGFYLCAWTQAGANVLFFGEGSRLTVL.

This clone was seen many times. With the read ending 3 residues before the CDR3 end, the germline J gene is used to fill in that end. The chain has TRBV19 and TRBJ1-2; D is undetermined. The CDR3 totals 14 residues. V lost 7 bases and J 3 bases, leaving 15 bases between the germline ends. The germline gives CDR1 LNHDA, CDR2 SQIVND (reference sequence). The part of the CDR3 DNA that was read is TGTGCCAGTAACCGGGCGGGCACCTACTATGGC. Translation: CASNRAGTYYG. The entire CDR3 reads CASNRAGTYYGYTF.

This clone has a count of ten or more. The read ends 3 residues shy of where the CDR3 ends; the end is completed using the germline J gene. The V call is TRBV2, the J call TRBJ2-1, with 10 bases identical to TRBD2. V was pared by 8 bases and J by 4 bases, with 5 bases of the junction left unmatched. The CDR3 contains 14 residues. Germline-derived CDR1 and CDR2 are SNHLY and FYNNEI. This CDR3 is CASQRGGQYNEQFF. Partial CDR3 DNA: TGTGCCAGCCAGCGGGGGGGCCAGTACAATGAG.

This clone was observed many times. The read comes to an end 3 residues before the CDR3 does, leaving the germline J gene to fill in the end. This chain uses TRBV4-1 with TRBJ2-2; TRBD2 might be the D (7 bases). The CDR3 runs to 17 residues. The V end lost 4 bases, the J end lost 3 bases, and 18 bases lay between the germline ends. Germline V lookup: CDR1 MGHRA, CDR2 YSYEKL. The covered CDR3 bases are TGCGCCAGCAGCCCCAGGCTGGGGGGGGGCTACACCGGGGAG. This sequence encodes CASSPRLGGGYTGE. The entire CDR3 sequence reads CASSPRLGGGYTGELFF.

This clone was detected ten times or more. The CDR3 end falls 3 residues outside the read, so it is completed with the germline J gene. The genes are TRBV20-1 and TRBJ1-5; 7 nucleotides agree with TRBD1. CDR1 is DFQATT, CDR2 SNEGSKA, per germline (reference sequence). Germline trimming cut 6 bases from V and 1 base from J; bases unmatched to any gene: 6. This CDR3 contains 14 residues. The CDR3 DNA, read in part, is TGCAGTGCAGAAGACAGGGTGAGCAATCAGCCC. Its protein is CSAEDRVSNQP. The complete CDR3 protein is CSAEDRVSNQPQHF.

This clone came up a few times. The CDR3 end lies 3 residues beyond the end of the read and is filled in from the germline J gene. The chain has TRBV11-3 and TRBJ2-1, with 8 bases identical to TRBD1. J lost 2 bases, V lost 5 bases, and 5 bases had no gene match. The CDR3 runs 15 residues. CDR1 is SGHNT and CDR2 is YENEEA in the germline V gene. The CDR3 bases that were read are TGTGCCAGCAGCCAACAGGGGGTTACCTACAATGAG. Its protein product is CASSQQGVTYNE. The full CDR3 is CASSQQGVTYNEQFF.

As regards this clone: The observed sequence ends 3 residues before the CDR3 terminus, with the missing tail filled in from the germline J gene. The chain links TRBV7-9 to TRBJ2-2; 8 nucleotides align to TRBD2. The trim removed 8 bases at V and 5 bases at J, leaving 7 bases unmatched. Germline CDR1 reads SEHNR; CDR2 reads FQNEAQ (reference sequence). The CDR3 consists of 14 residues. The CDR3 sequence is CASRRGGVTGELFF. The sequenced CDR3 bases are TGTGCCAGCCGCCGGGGGGGCGTTACCGGGGAG.

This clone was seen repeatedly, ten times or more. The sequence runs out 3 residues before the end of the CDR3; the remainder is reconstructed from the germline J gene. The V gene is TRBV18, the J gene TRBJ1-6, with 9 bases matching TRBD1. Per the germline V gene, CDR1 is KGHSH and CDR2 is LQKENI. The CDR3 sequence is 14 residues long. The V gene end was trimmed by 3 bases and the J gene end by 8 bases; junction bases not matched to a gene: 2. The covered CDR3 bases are TGTGCCAGCTCACCGGGGACAGGGCATTCACCC. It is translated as CASSPGTGHSP. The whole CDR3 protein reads CASSPGTGHSPLHF.